This TCR beta chain was captured by sequencing in a study of T cells in Graves' hyperthyroidism and ophthalmopathy. CDR1 is SGHTA and CDR2 is FQGNSA in the germline V gene. With 4 bases removed from V and 5 bases from J, the gap between germline ends came to 15 bases. This CDR3 has 14 amino acids. There were TCR beta CDR3 regions amplified from RNA transcripts. Initially, a first-round RT-PCR of the TCR CDR3 employed the HTBI primer set. Each CDR3 protein is one row after TCRdb ran MiXCR on the multiplex PCR reads. The profile covers about 760,000 distinct CDR3 sequences, with roughly a third appearing a single time and around 30% taken by the ten largest. About this clonotype itself: The antigen is not known.

Findings of the study overall: Peripheral blood also featured most of the thyroid clonotypes expanded above 0.001. Researchers report that a 13 V-J model separated ophthalmopathy from stable hyperthyroidism.

The TCR was taken from a woman aged 40 to 49 with Graves' hyperthyroidism. Sequencing was carried out using blood. The chain combines TRBV7-2 with TRBJ2-7; D may be TRBD2 (6 bases). The CDR3 sequence: CASSSEGSGDEQYF. The CDR3 DNA is TGTGCCAGCAGCTCGGAGGGGAGTGGGGACGAGCAGTACTTC.